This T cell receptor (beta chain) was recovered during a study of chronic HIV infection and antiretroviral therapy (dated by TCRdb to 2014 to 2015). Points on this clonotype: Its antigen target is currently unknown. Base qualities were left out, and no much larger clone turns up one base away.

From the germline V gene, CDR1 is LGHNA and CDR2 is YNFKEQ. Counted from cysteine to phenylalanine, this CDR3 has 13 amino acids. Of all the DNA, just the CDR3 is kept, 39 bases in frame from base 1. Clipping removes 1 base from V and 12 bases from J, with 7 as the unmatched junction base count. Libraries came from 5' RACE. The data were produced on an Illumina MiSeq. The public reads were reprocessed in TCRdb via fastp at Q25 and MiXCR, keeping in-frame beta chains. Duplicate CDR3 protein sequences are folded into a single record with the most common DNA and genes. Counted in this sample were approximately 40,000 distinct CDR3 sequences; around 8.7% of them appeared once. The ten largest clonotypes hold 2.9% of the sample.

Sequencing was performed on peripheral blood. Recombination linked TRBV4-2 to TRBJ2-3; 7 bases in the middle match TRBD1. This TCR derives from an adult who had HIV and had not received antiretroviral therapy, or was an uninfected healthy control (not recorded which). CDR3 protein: CASSQGTGVNQYF. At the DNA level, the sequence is TGTGCCAGCAGCCAAGGAACAGGGGTGAATCAGTATTTT.